The T cell receptor (beta chain) under discussion was sequenced for a study of control samples from healthy donors and cancer patients. The CDR3 has 13 residues. V gave up 7 bases and J gave up 7 bases, with 13 bases separating them. TCRdb's table, derived via immunoSEQ multiplex PCR, lists solely in-frame clones and lacks some. The sample lists approximately 40,000 clones; 80% to 95% were seen once. This chain joins TRBV12-3 or TRBV12-4 and TRBJ1-4; TRBD1 might be the D (5 bases). The source is a woman between 45 and 65 years old in good health. Sequencing was carried out using blood. CDR3 amino acids: CASKRGVSEKLFF. The CDR3 DNA is TGTGCCAGCAAAAGGGGAGTGAGTGAAAAACTGTTTTTT.